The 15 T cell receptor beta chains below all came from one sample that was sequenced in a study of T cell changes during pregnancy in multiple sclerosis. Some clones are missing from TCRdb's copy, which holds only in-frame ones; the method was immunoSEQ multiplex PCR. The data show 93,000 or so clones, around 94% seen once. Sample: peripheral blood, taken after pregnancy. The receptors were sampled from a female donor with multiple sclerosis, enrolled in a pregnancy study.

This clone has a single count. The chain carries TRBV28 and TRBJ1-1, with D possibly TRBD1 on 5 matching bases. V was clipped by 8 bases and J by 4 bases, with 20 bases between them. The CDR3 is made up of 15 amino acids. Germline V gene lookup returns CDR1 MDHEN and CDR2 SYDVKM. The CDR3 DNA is TGTGCCAGCCAGCGGGCCCCGACAGCGCGCACTGAAGCTTTCTTT. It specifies CASQRAPTARTEAFF.

CDR3 DNA sequence: TGCAGCGTTGACAGGGGGGTCGTCTGGGACACTGAAGCTTTCTTT. The encoded protein is CSVDRGVVWDTEAFF. The rearrangement uses TRBV29-1 and TRBJ1-1; 7 positions match TRBD1. The CDR3 spans 15 residues. Unmatched junction bases numbered 10, after V lost 3 bases and J lost 3 bases. Per the germline V gene, CDR1 is SQVTM and CDR2 is ANQGSEA.

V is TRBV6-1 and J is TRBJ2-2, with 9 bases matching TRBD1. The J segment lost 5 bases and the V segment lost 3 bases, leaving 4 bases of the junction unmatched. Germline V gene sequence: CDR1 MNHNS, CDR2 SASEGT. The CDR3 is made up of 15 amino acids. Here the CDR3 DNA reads TGTGCCAGCAGTGATAGACAGGGGGTTACCGGGGAGCTGTTTTTT. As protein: CASSDRQGVTGELFF.

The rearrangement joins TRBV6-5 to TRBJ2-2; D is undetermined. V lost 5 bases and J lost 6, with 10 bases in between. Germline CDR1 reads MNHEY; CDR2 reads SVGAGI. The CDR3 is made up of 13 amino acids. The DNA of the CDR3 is TGTGCCAGCAGTCTCTTTGGCCCCGGGGAGCTGTTTTTT. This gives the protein CASSLFGPGELFF.

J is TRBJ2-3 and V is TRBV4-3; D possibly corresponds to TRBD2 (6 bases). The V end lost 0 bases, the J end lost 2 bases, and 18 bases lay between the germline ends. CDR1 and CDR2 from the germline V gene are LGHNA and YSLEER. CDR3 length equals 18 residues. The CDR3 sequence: CASSQEALAFSDTDTQYF. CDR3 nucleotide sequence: TGCGCCAGCAGCCAAGAGGCACTAGCTTTTTCCGACACAGATACGCAGTATTTT.

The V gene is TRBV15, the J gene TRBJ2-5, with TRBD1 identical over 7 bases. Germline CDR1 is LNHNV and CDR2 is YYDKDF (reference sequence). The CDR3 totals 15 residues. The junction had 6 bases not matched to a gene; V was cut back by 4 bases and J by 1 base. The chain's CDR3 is CATSKETGPQETQYF. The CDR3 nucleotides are TGTGCCACCAGCAAAGAGACAGGGCCCCAAGAGACCCAGTACTTC.

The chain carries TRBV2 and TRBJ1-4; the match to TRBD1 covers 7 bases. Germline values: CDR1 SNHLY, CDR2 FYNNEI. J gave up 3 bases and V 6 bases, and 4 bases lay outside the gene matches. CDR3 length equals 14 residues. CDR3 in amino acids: CASRLDRSNEKLFF. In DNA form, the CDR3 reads TGTGCCAGCAGATTGGACAGGTCTAATGAAAAACTGTTTTTT.

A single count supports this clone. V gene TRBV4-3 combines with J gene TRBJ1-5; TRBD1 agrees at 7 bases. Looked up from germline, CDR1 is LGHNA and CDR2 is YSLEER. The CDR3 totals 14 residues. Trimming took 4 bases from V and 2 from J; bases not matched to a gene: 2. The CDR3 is CASSRQGGNQPQHF. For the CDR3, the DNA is TGCGCCAGCAGCCGACAGGGAGGCAATCAGCCCCAGCATTTT.

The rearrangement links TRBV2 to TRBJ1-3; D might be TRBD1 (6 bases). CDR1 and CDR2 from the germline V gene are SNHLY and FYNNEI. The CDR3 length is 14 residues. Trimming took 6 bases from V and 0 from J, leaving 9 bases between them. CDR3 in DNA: TGTGCCAGCAGGGACAGCTCCTCTGGAAACACCATATATTTT. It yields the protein CASRDSSSGNTIYF.

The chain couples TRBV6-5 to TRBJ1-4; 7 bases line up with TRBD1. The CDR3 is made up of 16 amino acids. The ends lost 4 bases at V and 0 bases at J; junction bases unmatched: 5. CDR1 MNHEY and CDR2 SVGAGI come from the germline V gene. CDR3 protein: CASSFDRVATNEKLFF. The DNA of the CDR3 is TGTGCCAGCAGTTTCGACAGGGTTGCAACTAATGAAAAACTGTTTTTT.

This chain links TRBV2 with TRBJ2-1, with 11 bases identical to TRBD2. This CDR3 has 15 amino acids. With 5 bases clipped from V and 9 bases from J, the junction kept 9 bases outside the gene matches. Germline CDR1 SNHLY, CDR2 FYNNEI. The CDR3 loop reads CASSLLAGDGGEQFF. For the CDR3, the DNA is TGTGCCAGCAGTCTACTAGCGGGAGACGGAGGTGAGCAGTTCTTC.

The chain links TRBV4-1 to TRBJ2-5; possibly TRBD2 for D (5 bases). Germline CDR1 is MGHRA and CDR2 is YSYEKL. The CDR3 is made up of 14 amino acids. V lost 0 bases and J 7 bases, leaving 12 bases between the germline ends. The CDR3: CASSQEEGWGTQYF. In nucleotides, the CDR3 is TGCGCCAGCAGCCAAGAAGAGGGCTGGGGGACCCAGTACTTC.

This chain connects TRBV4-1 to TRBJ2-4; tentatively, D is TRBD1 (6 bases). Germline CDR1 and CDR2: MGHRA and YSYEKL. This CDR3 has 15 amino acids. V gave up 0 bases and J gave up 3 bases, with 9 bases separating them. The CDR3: CASSQDGTSKNIQYF. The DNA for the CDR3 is TGCGCCAGCAGCCAAGATGGGACAAGCAAAAACATTCAGTACTTC.

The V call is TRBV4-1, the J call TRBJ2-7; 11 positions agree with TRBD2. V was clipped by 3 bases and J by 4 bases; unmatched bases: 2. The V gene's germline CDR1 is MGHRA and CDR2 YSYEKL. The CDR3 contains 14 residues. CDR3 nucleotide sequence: TGCGCCAGCAGCCACAGACTAGCGGGATACGAGCAGTACTTC. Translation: CASSHRLAGYEQYF.

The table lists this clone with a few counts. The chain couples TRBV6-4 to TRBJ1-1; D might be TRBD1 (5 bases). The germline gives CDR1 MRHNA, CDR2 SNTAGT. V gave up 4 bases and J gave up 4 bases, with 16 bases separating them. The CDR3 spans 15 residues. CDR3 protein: CASSGSAAGSTEAFF. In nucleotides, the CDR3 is TGTGCCAGCAGTGGGTCGGCGGCAGGGTCCACTGAAGCTTTCTTT.